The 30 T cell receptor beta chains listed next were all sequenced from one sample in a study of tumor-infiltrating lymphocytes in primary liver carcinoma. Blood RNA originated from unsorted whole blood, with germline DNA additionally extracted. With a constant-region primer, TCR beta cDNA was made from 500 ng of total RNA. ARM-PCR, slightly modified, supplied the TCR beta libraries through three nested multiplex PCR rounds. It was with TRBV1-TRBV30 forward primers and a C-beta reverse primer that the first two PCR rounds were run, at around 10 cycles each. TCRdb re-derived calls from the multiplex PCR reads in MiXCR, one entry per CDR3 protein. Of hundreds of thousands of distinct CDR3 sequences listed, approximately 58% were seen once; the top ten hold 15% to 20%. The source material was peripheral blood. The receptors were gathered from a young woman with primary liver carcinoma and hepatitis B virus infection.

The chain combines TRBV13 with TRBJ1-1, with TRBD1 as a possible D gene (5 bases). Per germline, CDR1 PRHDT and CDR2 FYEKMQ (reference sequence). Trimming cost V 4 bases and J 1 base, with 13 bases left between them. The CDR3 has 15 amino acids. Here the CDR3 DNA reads TGTGCCAGCAGCTCCAGGGACGGGGGGAACACTGAAGCTTTCTTT. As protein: CASSSRDGGNTEAFF.

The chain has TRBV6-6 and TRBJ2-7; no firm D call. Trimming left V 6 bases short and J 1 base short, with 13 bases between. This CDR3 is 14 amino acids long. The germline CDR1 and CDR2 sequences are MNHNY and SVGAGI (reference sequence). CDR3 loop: CASSLDGSSYEQYF. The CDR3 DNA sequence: TGTGCCAGCAGCCTCGACGGCTCTTCCTACGAGCAGTACTTC.

CDR3 DNA sequence: TGTGCCAGTAGTACGGACAGGAGAAACACTGAAGCTTTCTTT. Amino acids: CASSTDRRNTEAFF. The gene calls are TRBV19 and TRBJ1-1; 7 positions agree with TRBD1. CDR1 and CDR2 (germline): LNHDA, SQIVND (reference sequence). V lost 4 bases to trimming and J lost 2 bases; unmatched junction nucleotides: 4. The CDR3 covers 14 residues.

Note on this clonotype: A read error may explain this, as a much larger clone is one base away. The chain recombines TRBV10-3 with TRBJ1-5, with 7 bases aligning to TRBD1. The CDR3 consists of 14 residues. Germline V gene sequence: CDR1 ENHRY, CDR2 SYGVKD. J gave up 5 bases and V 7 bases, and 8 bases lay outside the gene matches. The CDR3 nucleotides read TGTGCCATCAACCACACAGGGGCCGATCAGCCCCAGCATTTT. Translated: CAINHTGADQPQHF.

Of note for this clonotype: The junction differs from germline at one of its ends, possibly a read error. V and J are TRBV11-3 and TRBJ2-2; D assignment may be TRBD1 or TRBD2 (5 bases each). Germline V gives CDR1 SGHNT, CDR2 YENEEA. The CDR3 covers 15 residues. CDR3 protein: CVSSPRVTNTGELLF. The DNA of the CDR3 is TGTGTCAGCAGCCCCAGGGTTACGAACACCGGGGAGCTGCTTTTT.

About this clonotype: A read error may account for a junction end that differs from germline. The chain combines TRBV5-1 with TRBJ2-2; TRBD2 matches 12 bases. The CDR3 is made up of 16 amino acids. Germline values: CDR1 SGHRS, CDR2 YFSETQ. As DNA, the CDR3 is TGCGCCAGCAGCTCTCGACTAGCGGGAGCGGTCGGGAAGCTGTTTTTT. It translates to CASSSRLAGAVGKLFF.

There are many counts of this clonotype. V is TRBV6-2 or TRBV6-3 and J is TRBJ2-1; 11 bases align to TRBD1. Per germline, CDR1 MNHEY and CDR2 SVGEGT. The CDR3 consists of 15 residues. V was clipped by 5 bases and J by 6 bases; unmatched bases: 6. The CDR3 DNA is TGTGCCAGCAGTCCAGGAGGGACAGGGGGCAATGAGCAGTTCTTC. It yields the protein CASSPGGTGGNEQFF.

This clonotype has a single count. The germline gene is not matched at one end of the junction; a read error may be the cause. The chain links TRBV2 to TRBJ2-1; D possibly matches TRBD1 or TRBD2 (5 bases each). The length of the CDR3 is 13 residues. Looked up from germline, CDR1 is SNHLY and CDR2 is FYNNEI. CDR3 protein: CASRGDANNVQFF. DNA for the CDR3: TGTGCCAGCAGGGGGGACGCAAACAATGTGCAGTTCTTC.

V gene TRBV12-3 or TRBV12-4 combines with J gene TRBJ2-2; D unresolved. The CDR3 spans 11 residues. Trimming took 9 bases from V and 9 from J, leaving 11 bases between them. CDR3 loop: CARILCRELFF. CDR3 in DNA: TGTGCCAGGATTTTATGCAGGGAGCTGTTTTTT.

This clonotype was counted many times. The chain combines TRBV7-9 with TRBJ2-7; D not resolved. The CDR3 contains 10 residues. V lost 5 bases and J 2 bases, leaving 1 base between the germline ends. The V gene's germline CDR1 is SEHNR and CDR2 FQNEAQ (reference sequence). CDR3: CASSAYEQYF. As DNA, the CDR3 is TGTGCCAGCAGCGCCTACGAGCAGTACTTC. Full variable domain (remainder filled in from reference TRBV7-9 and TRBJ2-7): DTGVSQNPRHKITKRGQNVTFRCDPISEHNRLYWYRQTLGQGPEFLTYFQNEAQLEKSRLLSDRFSAERPKGSFSTLEIQRTEQGDSAMYLCASSAYEQYFGPGTRLTVT.

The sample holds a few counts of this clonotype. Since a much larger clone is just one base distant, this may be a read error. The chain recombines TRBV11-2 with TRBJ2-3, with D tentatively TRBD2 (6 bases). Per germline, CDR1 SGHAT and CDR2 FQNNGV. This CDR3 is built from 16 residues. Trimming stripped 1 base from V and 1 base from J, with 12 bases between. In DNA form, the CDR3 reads TGTGCCAGCAGCTTAGGCGCTCGCGGGGGCACAGATACGCAGTATTTT. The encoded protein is CASSLGARGGTDTQYF.

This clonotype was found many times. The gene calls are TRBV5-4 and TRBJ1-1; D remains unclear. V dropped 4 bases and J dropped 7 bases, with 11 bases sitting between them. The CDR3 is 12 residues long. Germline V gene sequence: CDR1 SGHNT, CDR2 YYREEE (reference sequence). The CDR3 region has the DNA TGTGCCAGCAGCCTTAGGCCGGGTGAAGCTTTCTTT. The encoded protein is CASSLRPGEAFF.

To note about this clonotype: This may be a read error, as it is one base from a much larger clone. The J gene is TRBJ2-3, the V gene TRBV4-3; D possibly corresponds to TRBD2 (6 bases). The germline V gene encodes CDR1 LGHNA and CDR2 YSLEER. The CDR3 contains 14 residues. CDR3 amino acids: CTSSQEWGADTQYF. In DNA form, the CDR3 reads TGCACCAGCAGCCAAGAGTGGGGGGCAGATACGCAGTATTTT.

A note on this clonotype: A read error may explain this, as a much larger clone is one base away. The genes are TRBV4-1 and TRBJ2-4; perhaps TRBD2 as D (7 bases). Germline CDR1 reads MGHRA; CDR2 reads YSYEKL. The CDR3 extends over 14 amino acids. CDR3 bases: TGCGCCAGCAGCCAGGCGTCGAAGCGGGACATTCGGTACTTC. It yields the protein CASSQASKRDIRYF.

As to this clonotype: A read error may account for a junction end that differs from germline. The CDR3 loop is CVSSSAGAGPYEQYF. The CDR3 DNA reads TGTGTCAGCAGTTCCGCGGGGGCGGGCCCCTACGAGCAGTACTTC. The gene calls are TRBV12-3 or TRBV12-4 and TRBJ2-7, with TRBD2 as a possible D gene (7 bases). The CDR3 spans 15 residues.

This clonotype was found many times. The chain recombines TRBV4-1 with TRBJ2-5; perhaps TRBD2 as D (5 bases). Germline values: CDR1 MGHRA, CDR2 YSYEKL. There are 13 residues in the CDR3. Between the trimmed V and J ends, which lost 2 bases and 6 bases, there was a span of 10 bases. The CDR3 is CASSQQRGQTQYF. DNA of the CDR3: TGCGCCAGCAGCCAACAAAGAGGGCAGACCCAGTACTTC.

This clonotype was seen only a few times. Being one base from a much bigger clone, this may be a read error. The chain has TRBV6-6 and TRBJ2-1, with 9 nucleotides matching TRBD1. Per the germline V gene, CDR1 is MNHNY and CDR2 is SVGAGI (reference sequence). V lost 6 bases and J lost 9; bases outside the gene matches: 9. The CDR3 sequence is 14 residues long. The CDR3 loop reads CASRGQGVKGEQFF. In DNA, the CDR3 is TGTGCCAGCAGGGGACAGGGTGTCAAGGGTGAGCAGTTCTTC.

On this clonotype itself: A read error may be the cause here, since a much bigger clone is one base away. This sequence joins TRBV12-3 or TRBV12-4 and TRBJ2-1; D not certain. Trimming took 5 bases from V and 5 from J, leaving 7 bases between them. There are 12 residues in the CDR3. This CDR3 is CASSRVDNEQFF. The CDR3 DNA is TGTGCCAGCAGTAGGGTGGACAATGAGCAGTTCTTC.

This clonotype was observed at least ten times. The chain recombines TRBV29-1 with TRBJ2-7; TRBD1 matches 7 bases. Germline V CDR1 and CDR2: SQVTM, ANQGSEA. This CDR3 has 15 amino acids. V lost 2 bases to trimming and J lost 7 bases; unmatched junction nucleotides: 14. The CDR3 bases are TGCAGCGTTGAATCTAATAACAGGGGCCTTCGGGAGCAGTACTTC. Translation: CSVESNNRGLREQYF.

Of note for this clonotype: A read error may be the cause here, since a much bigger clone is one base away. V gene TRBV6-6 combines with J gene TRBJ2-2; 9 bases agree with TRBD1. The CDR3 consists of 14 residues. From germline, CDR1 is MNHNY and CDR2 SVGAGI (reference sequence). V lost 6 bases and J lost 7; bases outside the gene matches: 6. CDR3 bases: TGTGCCAGCAGGACAGGGGGTTCCATCGGGGAGCTGTTTTTT. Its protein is CASRTGGSIGELFF.

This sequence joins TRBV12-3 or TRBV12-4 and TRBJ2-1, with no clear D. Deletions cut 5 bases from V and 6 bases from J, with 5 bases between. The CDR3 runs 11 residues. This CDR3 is CASSPFNEQFF. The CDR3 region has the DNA TGTGCCAGCAGTCCCTTCAATGAGCAGTTCTTC.

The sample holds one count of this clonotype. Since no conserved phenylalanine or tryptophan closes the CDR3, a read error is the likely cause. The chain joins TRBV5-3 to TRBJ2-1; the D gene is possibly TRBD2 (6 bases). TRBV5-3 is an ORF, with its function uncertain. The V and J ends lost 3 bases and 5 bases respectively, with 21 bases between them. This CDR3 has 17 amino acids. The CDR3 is CARSSNGGSESHNEQFS. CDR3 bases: TGTGCCAGAAGCTCAAATGGGGGGAGCGAGAGTCACAATGAGCAGTTCTCC.

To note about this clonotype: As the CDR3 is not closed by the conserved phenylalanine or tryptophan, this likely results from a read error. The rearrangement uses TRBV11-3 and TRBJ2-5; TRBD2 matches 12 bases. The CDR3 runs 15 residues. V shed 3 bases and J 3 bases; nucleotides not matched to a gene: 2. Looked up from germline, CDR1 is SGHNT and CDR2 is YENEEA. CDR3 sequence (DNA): TGTGCCAGCAGCTTGACTAGCGGGAGCAAAGAGACCCAGTACTCC. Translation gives CASSLTSGSKETQYS.

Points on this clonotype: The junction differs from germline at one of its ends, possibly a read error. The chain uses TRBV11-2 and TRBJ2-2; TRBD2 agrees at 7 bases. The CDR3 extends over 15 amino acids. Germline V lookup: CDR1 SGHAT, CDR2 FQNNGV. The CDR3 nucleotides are TGTGCCAGCAGCTTCAGCGGGACTAACACCGAGGAGCTCTTTTTT. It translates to CASSFSGTNTEELFF. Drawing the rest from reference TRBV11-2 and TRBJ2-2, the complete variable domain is EAGVAQSPRYKIIEKRQSVAFWCNPISGHATLYWYQQILGQGPKLLIQFQNNGVVDDSQLPKDRFSAERLKGVDSTLKIQPAKLEDSAVYLCASSFSGTNTEELFFGEGSRLTVL.

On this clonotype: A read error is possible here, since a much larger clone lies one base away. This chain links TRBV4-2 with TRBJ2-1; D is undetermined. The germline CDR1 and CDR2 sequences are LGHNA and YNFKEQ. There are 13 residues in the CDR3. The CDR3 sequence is CASSQVGMNELFF. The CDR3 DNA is TGTGCCAGCAGCCAAGTAGGGATGAATGAGCTGTTCTTC.

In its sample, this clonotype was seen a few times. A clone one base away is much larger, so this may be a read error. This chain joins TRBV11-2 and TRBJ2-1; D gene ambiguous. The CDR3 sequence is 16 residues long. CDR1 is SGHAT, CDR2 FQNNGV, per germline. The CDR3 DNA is TGTACCAGCAGCTTAAGTGCCCCAGCTAATCCCCGAGAGCAGTTCTTC. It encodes CTSSLSAPANPREQFF.

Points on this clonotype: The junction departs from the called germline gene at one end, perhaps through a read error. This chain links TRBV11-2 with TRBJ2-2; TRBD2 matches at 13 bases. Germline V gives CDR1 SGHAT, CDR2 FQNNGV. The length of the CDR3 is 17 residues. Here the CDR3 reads CDSRIRTSGSRFGEPFF. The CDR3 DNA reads TGTGACAGCAGAATCAGGACTAGCGGGAGTAGGTTCGGGGAGCCGTTTTTT.

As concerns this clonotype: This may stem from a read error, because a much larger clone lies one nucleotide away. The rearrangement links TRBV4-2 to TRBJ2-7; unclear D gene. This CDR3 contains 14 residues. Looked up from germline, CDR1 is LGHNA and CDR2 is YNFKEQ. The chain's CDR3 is CASSQADSSYGQYF. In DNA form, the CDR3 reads TGTGCCAGCAGCCAAGCAGATAGCTCCTACGGGCAGTACTTC.

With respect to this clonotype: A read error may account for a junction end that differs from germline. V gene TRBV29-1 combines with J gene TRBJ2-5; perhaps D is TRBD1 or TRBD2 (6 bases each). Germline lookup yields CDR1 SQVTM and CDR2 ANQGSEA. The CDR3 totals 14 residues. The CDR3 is CSVQRGVVAETQYF. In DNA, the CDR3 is TGTAGCGTTCAAAGGGGGGTCGTAGCTGAGACCCAGTACTTC.

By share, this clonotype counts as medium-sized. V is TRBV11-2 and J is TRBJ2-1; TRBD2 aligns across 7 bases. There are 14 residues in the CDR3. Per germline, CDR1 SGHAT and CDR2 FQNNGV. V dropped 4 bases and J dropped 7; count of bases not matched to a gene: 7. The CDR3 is CASSSTGGFNEQFF. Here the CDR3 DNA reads TGTGCCAGCAGCTCAACGGGAGGTTTTAATGAGCAGTTCTTC. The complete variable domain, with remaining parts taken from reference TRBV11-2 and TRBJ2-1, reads EAGVAQSPRYKIIEKRQSVAFWCNPISGHATLYWYQQILGQGPKLLIQFQNNGVVDDSQLPKDRFSAERLKGVDSTLKIQPAKLEDSAVYLCASSSTGGFNEQFFGPGTRLTVL.